The rows below give T cell receptor beta chains drawn from one sample of a study of response to subunit inactivated influenza vaccine. Via MiXCR, TCRdb re-called the RT-PCR reads, giving one row per CDR3 protein. The sample has approximately 170,000 distinct CDR3 sequences, over 13% seen once. The source material was CD8+ T cells sorted from PBMCs, sampled less than 6 days after vaccination. These receptor sequences come from a man aged 45-65 years who received an inactivated influenza vaccine. Both conserved end residues are part of each CDR3. A D gene is named only where the DNA matches it firmly. Clone size is stated in some rows and not others, as once, few, many or a class when expanded.

>TRBD2|TRBJ2-3|TRBV6-2/TRBV6-3|many
CASSYMVTSGQDTDTQYF
TGTGCCAGCAGTTATATGGTGACTAGCGGGCAGGATACAGATACGCAGTATTTT
>.|TRBJ2-2|TRBV7-6|.
CASSLATGDSGFKELFF
TGTGCCAGCAGCTTAGCCACTGGAGATAGCGGATTTAAGGAGCTGTTTTTT
>.|TRBJ2-3|TRBV4-1|few
CASSQRRAIDTQYF
TGCGCCAGCAGCCAGAGGAGAGCAATAGATACGCAGTATTTT
>.|TRBJ2-3|TRBV4-3|.
CASSQDDGTSTDTQYF
TGCGCCAGCAGCCAAGATGACGGGACTAGCACAGATACGCAGTATTTT
>.|TRBJ2-5|TRBV9|.
CASSVSGSQETQYF
TGTGCCAGCAGCGTTTCGGGCAGTCAAGAGACCCAGTACTTC
>TRBD1|TRBJ2-5|TRBV10-3|few
CAISDDIGDRAETQYF
TGTGCCATCAGTGATGATATAGGGGACAGGGCCGAGACCCAGTACTTC
>TRBD1|TRBJ1-1|TRBV11-2|many
CASSSTGTGGEFF
TGTGCCAGCAGCTCCACCGGGACAGGTGGAGAATTCTTT
>TRBD2|TRBJ2-7|TRBV12-3/TRBV12-4|.
CASSAGLAGGSSYEQYF
TGTGCCAGCAGTGCGGGACTAGCGGGGGGGAGCTCCTACGAGCAGTACTTC
>TRBD2|TRBJ2-7|TRBV6-2/TRBV6-3|few
CASSYRGGYEQYF
TGTGCCAGCAGTTACCGCGGGGGATACGAGCAGTACTTC
>TRBD1|TRBJ2-1|TRBV5-1|.
CASSLVRDRGDHEQFF
TGCGCCAGCAGCCTGGTGCGGGACAGGGGGGACCATGAGCAGTTCTTC
>.|TRBJ2-7|TRBV9|.
CASSVELGLTYEQYF
TGTGCCAGCAGCGTAGAACTGGGCCTTACCTACGAGCAGTACTTC
>.|TRBJ2-1|TRBV10-3|few
CAISESEEGYNEQFF
TGTGCCATCAGTGAGTCGGAAGAAGGGTACAATGAGCAGTTCTTC
>.|TRBJ2-2|TRBV5-1|.
CASRPPNTGELFF
TGCGCCAGCCGACCCCCGAACACCGGGGAGCTGTTTTTT
>.|TRBJ2-1|TRBV9|few
CASSVVPSGNEQFF
TGTGCCAGCAGCGTAGTCCCCAGTGGCAATGAGCAGTTCTTC
>TRBD2|TRBJ2-1|TRBV9|.
CASSPSGGSSYNEQFF
TGTGCCAGCAGCCCTAGTGGCGGGAGTTCCTACAATGAGCAGTTCTTC
>.|TRBJ1-1|TRBV19|.
CASSITANTEAFF
TGTGCCAGTAGTATTACTGCGAACACTGAAGCTTTCTTT
>.|TRBJ2-5|TRBV28|few
CASSLFGEETQYF
TGTGCCAGCAGTTTATTCGGGGAAGAGACCCAGTACTTC
>TRBD1|TRBJ2-7|TRBV7-9|.
CASSQGIGGIYEQYF
TGTGCCAGCAGCCAAGGGATAGGGGGCATCTACGAGCAGTACTTC
>.|TRBJ1-1|TRBV10-2|.
CASSDMAAEAFF
TGCGCCAGCAGTGACATGGCGGCTGAAGCTTTCTTT
>.|TRBJ1-1|TRBV9|.
CASSVHGGGANTEAFF
TGTGCCAGCAGCGTACACGGGGGAGGGGCGAACACTGAAGCTTTCTTT
>TRBD2|TRBJ2-5|TRBV6-1|.
CASSVLAGQETQYF
TGTGCCAGCAGTGTCCTAGCGGGGCAAGAGACCCAGTACTTC
>TRBD1|TRBJ1-1|TRBV4-3|many
CASSQDGTGFAEAFF
TGCGCCAGCAGCCAAGACGGGACAGGGTTTGCTGAAGCTTTCTTT
>.|TRBJ2-1|TRBV10-3|few
CAISGPGQPYNEQFF
TGTGCCATCAGTGGACCGGGACAACCCTACAATGAGCAGTTCTTC
>.|TRBJ1-2|TRBV2|.
CASRPPITGRYGYTF
TGTGCCAGCCGGCCTCCAATTACAGGGCGGTATGGCTACACCTTC
>.|TRBJ2-1|TRBV28|few
CASSPLRVDNEQFF
TGTGCCAGCAGTCCCCTGCGGGTGGACAATGAGCAGTTCTTC
>TRBD1|TRBJ2-7|TRBV12-3/TRBV12-4|once
CASSLEGQGFLEQYF
TGTGCCAGCAGTTTAGAGGGACAGGGTTTTCTTGAGCAGTACTTC
>.|TRBJ2-1|TRBV4-2|many
CASSHPTPTNEQFF
TGTGCCAGCAGCCATCCTACCCCGACCAATGAGCAGTTCTTC
>TRBD1|TRBJ2-1|TRBV5-1|.
CASSHQTGGPYNEQFF
TGCGCCAGCAGCCATCAGACAGGGGGCCCGTACAATGAGCAGTTCTTC
>TRBD1|TRBJ2-7|TRBV7-9|many
CASSLGGQGAYEQYF
TGTGCCAGCAGCTTAGGTGGGCAGGGGGCTTACGAGCAGTACTTC
>.|TRBJ1-1|TRBV12-3/TRBV12-4|many
CASSYGGENTEAFF
TGTGCCAGCAGTTATGGAGGAGAGAACACTGAAGCTTTCTTT
>.|TRBJ2-3|TRBV28|.
CASSLAGADTQYF
TGTGCCAGCAGTTTAGCAGGGGCCGATACGCAGTATTTT
>.|TRBJ2-7|TRBV4-2|few
CASSQAGSGTYEQYF
TGTGCCAGCAGCCAAGCCGGATCAGGGACCTACGAGCAGTACTTC
>.|TRBJ2-7|TRBV20-1|.
CSATPMGPYEQYF
TGCAGTGCTACCCCCATGGGGCCCTACGAGCAGTACTTC
>TRBD1|TRBJ2-1|TRBV20-1|few
CSARQGPEQFF
TGCAGTGCCAGACAGGGTCCTGAGCAGTTCTTC
>.|TRBJ1-2|TRBV7-9|.
CASSLGREGSIYGYTF
TGTGCCAGCAGCTTAGGTCGGGAGGGCTCTATTTATGGCTACACCTTC
>.|TRBJ1-4|TRBV7-2|.
CASSLVEGLNEKLFF
TGTGCCAGCAGCTTAGTGGAGGGTCTTAATGAAAAACTGTTTTTT